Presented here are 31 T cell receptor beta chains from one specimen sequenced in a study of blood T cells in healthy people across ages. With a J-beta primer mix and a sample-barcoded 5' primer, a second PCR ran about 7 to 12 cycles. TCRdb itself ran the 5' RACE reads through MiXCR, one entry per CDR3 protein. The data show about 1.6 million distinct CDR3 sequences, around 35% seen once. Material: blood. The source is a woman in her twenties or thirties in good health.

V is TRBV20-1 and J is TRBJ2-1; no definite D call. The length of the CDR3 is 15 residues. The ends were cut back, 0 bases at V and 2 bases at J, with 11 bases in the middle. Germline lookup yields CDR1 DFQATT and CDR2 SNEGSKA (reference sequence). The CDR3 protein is CSARDLTVTYNEQFF. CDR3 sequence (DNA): TGCAGTGCTAGAGATCTCACGGTCACCTACAATGAGCAGTTCTTC.

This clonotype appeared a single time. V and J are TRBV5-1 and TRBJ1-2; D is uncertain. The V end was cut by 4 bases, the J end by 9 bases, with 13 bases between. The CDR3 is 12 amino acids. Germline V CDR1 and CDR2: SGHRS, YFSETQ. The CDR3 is CASSPGRYSYTF. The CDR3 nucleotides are TGCGCCAGCAGCCCCGGACGATATAGCTACACCTTC.

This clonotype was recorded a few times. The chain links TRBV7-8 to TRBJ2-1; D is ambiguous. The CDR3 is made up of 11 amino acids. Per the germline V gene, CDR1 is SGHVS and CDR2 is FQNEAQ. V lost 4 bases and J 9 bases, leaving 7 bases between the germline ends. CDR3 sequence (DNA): TGTGCCAGCAGCTCCCTCAGTGAGCAGTTCTTC. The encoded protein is CASSSLSEQFF.

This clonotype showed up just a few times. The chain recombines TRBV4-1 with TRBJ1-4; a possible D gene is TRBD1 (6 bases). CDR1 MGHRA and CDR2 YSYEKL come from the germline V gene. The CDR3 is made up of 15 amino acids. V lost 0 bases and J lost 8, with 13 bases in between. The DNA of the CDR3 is TGCGCCAGCAGCCAAGAGGGGGGCAGAAGCGAAAAACTGTTTTTT. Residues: CASSQEGGRSEKLFF.

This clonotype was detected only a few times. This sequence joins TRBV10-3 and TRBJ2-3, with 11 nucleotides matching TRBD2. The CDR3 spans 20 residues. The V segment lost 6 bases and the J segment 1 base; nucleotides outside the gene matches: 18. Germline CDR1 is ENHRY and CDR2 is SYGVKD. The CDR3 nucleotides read TGTGCCATCAGATCCCCTCCCGGGACTAGCGGTAACTCTGGCACAGATACGCAGTATTTT. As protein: CAIRSPPGTSGNSGTDTQYF.

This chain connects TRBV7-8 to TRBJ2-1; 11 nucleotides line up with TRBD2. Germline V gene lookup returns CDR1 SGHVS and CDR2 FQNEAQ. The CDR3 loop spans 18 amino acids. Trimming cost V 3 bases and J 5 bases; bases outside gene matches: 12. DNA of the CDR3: TGTGCCAGCAGCTTGGGGCTAGCGGGGGGCCAACGCCACAATGAGCAGTTCTTC. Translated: CASSLGLAGGQRHNEQFF.

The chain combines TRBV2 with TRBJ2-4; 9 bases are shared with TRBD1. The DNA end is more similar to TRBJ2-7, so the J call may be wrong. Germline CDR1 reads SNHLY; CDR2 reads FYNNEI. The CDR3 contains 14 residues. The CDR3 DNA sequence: TGTGCCAGCAGGCCCCCGGGACAGGGACCCGAGCAGTACTTC. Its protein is CASRPPGQGPEQYF.

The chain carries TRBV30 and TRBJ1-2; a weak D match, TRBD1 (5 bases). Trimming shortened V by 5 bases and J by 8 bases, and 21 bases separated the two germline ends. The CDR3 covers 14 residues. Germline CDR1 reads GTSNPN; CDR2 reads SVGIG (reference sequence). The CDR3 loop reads CAWGERDQRRGYTF. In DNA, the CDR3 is TGTGCCTGGGGGGAGAGGGACCAGAGGAGAGGCTACACCTTC.

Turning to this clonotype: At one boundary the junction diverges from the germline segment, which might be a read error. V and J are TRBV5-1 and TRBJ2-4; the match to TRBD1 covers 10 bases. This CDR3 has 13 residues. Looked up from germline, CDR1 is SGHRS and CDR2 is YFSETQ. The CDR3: CTSNADRGNIQYF. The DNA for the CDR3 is TGCACCAGCAACGCGGACAGGGGGAACATTCAGTACTTC.

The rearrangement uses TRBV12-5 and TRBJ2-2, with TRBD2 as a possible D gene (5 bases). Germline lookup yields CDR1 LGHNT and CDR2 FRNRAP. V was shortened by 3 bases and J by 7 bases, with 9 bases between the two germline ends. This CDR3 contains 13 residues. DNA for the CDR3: TGTGCTAGTGGTTTACAAGAGGGCGGGGAGCTGTTTTTT. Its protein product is CASGLQEGGELFF.

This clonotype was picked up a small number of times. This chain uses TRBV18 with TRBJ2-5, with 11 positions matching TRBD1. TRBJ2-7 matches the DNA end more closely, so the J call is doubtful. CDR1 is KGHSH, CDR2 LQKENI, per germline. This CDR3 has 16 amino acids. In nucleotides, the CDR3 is TGTGCCAGCTCACCGACCGGGACAGGGGGTGCCTACGAGCAGTACTTC. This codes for CASSPTGTGGAYEQYF.

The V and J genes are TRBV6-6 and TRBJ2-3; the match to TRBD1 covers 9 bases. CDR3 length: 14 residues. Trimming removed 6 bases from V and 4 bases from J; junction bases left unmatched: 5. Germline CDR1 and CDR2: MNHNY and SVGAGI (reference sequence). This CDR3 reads CASSRDRAPDTQYF. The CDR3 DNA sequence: TGTGCCAGCAGCCGGGACAGGGCCCCAGATACGCAGTATTTT.

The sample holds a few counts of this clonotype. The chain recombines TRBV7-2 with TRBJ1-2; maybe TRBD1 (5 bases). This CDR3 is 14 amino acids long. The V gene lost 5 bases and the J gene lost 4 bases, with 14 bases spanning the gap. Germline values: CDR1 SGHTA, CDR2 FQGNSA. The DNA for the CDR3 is TGTGCCAGCAGCCGGGACGGATCCTCCTATGGCTACACCTTC. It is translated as CASSRDGSSYGYTF.

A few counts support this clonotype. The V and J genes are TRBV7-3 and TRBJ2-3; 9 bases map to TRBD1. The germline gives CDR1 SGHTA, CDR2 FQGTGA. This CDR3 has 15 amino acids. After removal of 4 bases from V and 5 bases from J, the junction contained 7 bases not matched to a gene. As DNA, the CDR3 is TGTGCCAGCAGCTCCCGGGACAGGGCAGAAGATACGCAGTATTTT. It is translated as CASSSRDRAEDTQYF.

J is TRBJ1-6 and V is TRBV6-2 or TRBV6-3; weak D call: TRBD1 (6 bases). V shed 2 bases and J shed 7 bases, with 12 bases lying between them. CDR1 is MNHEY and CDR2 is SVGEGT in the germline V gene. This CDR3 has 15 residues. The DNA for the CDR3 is TGTGCCAGCAGTTACGACAGGCGTTTCAATTCACCCCTCCACTTT. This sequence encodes CASSYDRRFNSPLHF.

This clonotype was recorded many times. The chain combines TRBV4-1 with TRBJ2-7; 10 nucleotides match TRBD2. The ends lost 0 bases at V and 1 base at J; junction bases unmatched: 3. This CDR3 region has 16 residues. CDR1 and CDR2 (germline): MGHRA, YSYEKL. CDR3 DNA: TGCGCCAGCAGCCAAGAATCTAGCGGGGGATCCTACGAGCAGTACTTC. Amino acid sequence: CASSQESSGGSYEQYF.

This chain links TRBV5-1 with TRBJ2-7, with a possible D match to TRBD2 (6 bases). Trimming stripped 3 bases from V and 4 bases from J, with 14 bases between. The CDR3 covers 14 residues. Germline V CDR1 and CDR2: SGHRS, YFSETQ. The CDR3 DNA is TGCGCCAGCAGCTGGGATAGGAGCGGGTACGAGCAGTACTTC. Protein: CASSWDRSGYEQYF.

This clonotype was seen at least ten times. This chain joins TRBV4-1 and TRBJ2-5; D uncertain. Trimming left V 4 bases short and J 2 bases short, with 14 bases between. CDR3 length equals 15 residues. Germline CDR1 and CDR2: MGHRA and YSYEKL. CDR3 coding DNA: TGCGCCAGCAGCCGACCTGTGGGCTCACAAGAGACCCAGTACTTC. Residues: CASSRPVGSQETQYF.

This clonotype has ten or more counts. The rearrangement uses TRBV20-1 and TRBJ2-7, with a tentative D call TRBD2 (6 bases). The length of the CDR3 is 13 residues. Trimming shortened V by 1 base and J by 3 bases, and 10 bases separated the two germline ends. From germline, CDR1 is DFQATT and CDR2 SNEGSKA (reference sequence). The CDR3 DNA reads TGCAGTGCTAGAGCGGGAGCTTACTACGAGCAGTACTTC. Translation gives CSARAGAYYEQYF.

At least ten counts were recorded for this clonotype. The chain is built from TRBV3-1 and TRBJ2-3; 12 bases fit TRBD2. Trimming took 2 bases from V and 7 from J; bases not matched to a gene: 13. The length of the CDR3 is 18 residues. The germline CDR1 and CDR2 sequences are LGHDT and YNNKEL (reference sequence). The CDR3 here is CASSQFPPGTSGLHTQYF. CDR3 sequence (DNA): TGTGCCAGCAGCCAATTCCCCCCCGGGACTAGCGGGCTTCATACGCAGTATTTT.

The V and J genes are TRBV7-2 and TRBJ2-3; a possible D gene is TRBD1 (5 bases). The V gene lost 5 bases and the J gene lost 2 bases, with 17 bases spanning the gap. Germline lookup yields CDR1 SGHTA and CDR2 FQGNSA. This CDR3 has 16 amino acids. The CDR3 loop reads CASSPFWGPDTDTQYF. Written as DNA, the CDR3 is TGTGCCAGCAGCCCCTTCTGGGGCCCCGACACAGATACGCAGTATTTT.

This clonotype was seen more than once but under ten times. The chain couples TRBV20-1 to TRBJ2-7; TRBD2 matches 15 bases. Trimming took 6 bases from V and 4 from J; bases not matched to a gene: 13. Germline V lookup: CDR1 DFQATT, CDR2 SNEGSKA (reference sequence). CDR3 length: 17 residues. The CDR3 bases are TGCAGTGCAGCGGGACTAGCGGGGGGATGGAATATTTACGAGCAGTACTTC. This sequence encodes CSAAGLAGGWNIYEQYF.

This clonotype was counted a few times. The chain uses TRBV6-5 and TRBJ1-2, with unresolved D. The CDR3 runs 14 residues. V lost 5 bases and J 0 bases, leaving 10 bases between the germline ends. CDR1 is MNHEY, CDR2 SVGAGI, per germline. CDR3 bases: TGTGCCAGCAGTCAAACGGGCTCTAACTATGGCTACACCTTC. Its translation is CASSQTGSNYGYTF.

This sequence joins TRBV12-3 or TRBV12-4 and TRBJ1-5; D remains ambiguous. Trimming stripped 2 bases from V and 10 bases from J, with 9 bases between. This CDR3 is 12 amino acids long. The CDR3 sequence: CASSLQFHPQHF. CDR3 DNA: TGTGCCAGCAGTTTACAGTTCCACCCCCAGCATTTT.

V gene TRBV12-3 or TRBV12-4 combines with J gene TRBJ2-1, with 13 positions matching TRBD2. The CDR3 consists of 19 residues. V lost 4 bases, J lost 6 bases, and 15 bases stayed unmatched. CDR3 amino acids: CASSSSSLAGGPGFNEQFF. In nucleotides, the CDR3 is TGTGCCAGCAGTTCCTCGTCACTAGCGGGAGGGCCAGGGTTCAATGAGCAGTTCTTC.

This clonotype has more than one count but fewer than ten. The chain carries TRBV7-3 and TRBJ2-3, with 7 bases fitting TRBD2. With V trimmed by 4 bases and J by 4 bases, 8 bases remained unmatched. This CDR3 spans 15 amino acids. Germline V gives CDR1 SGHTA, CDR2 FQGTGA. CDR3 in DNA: TGTGCCAGCAGCTCCTTCGGCGGGGGTGCAGATACGCAGTATTTT. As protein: CASSSFGGGADTQYF.

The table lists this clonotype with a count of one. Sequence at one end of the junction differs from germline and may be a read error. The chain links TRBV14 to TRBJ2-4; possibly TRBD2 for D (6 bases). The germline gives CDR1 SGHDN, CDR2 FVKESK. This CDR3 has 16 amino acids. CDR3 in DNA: TGTGCCAGCACCCAATTAGCGGTGGGTATTGAAAACATTCAGTACTTC. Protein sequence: CASTQLAVGIENIQYF.

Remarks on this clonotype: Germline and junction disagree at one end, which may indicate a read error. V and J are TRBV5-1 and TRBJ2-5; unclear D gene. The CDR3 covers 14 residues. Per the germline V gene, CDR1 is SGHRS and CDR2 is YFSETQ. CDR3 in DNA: TGCGCCAACAGCTTGGGCAGGAATCAAGAGACCCAGTACTTC. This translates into CANSLGRNQETQYF.

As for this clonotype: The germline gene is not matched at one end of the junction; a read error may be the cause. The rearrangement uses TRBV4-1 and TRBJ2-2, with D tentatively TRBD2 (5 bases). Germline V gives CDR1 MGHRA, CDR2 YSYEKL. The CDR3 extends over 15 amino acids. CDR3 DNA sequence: TGCGCCAGCAGGGAAAGTTGGGCGAACACCGGGGAGCCGTTTTTT. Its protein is CASRESWANTGEPFF.

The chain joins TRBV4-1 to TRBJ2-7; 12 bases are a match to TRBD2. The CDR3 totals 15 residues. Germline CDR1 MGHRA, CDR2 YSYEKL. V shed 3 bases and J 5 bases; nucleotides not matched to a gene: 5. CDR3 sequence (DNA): TGCGCCAGCAGCCAGTCTAGCGGGAGGGCCCACGAGCAGTACTTC. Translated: CASSQSSGRAHEQYF.

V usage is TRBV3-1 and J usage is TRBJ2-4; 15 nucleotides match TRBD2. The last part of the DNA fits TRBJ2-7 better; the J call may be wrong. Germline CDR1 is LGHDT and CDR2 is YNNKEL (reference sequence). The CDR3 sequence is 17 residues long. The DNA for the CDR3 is TGTGCCAGCGGCCGACGGACTAGCGGGAGGGTAAACTACGAGCAGTACTTC. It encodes CASGRRTSGRVNYEQYF.